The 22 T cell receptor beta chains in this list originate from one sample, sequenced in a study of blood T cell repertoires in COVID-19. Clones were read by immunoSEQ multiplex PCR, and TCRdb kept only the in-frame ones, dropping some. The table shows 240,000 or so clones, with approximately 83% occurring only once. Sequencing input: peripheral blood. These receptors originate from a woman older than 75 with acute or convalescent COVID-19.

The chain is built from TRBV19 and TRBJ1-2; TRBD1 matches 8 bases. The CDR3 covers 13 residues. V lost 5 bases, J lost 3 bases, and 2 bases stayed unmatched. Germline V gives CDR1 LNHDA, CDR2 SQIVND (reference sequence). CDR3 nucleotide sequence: TGTGCCAGTAGTCAGGGGGCGTACTATGGCTACACCTTC. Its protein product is CASSQGAYYGYTF.

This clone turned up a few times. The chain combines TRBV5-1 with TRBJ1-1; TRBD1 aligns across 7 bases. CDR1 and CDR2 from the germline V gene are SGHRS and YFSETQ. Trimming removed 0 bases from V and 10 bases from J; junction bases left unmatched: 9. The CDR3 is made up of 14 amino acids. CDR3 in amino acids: CASSLEGAPTGAFF. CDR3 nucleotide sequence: TGCGCCAGCAGCTTGGAGGGGGCGCCGACAGGAGCTTTCTTT.

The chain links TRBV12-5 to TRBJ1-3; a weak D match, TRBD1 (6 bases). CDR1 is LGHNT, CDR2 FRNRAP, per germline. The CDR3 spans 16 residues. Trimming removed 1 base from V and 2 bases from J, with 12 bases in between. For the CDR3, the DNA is TGTGCTAGTGGTTTGGCAAACAGGGCAACTGGAAACACCATATATTTT. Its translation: CASGLANRATGNTIYF.

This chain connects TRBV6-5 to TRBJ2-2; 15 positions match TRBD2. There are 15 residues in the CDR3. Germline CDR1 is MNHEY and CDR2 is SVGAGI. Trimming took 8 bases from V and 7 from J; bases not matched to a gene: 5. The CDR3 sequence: CASGLAGGRGGELFF. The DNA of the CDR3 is TGTGCCAGCGGACTAGCGGGGGGGCGCGGCGGGGAGCTGTTTTTT.

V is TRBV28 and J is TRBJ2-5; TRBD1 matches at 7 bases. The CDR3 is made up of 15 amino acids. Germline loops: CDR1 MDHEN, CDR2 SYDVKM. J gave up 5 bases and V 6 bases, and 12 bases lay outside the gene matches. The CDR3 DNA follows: TGTGCCAGCAGGCCCACAGGGGAAGGGGCGGAGACCCAGTACTTC. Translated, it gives CASRPTGEGAETQYF.

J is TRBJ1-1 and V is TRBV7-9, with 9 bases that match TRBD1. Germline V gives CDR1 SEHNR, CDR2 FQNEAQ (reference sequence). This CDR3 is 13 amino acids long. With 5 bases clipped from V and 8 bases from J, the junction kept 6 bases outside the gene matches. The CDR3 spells CASSAQGAGEAFF. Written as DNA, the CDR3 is TGTGCCAGCAGCGCACAGGGGGCGGGAGAAGCTTTCTTT.

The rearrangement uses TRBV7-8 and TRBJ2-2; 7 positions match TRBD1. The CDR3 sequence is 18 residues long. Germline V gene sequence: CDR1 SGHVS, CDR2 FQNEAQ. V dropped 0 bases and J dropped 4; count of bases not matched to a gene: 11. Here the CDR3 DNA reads TGTGCCAGCAGCTTAGCTAACCGGGACAGAAGAGGCACCGGGGAGCTGTTTTTT. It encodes CASSLANRDRRGTGELFF. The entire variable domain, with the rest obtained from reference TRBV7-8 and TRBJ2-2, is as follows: GAGVSQSPRYKVAKRGQDVALRCDPISGHVSLFWYQQALGQGPEFLTYFQNEAQLDKSGLPSDRFFAERPEGSVSTLKIQRTQQEDSAVYLCASSLANRDRRGTGELFFGEGSRLTVL.

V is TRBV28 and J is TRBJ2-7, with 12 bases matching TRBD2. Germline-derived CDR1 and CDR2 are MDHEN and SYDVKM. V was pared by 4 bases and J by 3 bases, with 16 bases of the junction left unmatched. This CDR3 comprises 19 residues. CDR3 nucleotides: TGTGCCAGCAGTTCCCTTACTAGCGGGGGGTCATTATCCTTCTACGAGCAGTACTTC. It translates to CASSSLTSGGSLSFYEQYF. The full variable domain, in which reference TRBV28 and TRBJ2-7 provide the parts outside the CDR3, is DVKVTQSSRYLVKRTGEKVFLECVQDMDHENMFWYRQDPGLGLRLIYFSYDVKMKEKGDIPEGYSVSREKKERFSLILESASTNQTSMYLCASSSLTSGGSLSFYEQYFGPGTRLTVT.

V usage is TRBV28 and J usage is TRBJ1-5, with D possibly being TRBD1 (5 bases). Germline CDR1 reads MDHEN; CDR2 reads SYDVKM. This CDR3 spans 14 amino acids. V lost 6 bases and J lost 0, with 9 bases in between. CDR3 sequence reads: CASSRTPSNQPQHF. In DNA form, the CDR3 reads TGTGCCAGCAGCAGGACACCTAGCAATCAGCCCCAGCATTTT.

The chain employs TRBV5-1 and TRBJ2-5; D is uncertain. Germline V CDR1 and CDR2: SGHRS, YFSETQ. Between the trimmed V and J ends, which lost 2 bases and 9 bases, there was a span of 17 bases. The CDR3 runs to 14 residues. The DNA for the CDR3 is TGCGCCAGCAGCTTTGACACAGCCTATGCTGCCCAGTACTTC. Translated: CASSFDTAYAAQYF.

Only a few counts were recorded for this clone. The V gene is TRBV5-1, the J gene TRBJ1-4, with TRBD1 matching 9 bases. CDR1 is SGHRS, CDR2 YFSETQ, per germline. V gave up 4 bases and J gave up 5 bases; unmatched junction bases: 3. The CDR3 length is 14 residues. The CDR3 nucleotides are TGCGCCAGCAGCACGACAGGGGGGAATGAAAAACTGTTTTTT. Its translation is CASSTTGGNEKLFF. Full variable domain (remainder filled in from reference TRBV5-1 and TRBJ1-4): KAGVTQTPRYLIKTRGQQVTLSCSPISGHRSVSWYQQTPGQGLQFLFEYFSETQRNKGNFPGRFSGRQFSNSRSEMNVSTLELGDSALYLCASSTTGGNEKLFFGSGTQLSVL.

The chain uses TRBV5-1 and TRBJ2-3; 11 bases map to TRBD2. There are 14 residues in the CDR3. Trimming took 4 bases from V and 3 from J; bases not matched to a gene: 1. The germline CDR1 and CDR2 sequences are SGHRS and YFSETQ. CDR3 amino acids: CASSRLAGTDTQYF. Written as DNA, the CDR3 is TGCGCCAGCAGCCGACTAGCGGGGACAGATACGCAGTATTTT.

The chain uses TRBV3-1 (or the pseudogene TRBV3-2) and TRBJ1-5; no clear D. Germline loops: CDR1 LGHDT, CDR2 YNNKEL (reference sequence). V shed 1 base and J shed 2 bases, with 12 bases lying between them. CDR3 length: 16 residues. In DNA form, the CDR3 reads TGTGCCAGCAGCCAAGGGGGAGGTCTCGGCAATCAGCCCCAGCATTTT. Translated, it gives CASSQGGGLGNQPQHF.

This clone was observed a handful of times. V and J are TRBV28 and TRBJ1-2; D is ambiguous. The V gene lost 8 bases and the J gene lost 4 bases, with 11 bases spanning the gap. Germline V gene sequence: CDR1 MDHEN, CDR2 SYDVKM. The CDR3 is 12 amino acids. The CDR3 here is CASEVAPYGYTF. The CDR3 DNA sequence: TGTGCCAGCGAGGTGGCGCCCTATGGCTACACCTTC.

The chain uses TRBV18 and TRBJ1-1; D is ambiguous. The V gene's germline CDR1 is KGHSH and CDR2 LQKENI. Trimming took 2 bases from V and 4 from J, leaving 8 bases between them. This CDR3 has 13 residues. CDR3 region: CASSPSGATEAFF. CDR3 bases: TGTGCCAGCTCACCATCAGGCGCCACTGAAGCTTTCTTT.

The CDR3 spells CASGPWGGNTEAFF. In nucleotides, the CDR3 is TGTGCCAGCGGACCGTGGGGAGGGAACACTGAAGCTTTCTTT. V and J are TRBV11-2 and TRBJ1-1; D gene ambiguous. Germline lookup yields CDR1 SGHAT and CDR2 FQNNGV. This CDR3 region has 14 residues. V lost 8 bases to trimming and J lost 1 base, with 14 bases between them.

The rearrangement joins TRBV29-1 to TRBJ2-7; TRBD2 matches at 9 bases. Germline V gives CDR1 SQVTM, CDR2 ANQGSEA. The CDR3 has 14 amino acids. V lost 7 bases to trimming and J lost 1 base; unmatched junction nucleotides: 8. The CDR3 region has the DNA TGCAGCGCCTCCGGGACTAGCAAGTCCTACGAGCAGTACTTC. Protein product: CSASGTSKSYEQYF.

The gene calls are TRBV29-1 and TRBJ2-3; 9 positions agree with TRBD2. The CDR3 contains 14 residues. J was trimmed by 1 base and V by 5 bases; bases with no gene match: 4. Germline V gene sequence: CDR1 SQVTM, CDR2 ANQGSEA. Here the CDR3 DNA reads TGCAGCGTTCTTAGACTAGCGGGCACAGATACGCAGTATTTT. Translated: CSVLRLAGTDTQYF.

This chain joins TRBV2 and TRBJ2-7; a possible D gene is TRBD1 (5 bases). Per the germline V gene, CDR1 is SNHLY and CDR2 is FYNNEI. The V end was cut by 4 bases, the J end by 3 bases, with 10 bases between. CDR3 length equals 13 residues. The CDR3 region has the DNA TGTGCCAGCAGTGGACAGTGGGGCTACGAGCAGTACTTC. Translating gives CASSGQWGYEQYF. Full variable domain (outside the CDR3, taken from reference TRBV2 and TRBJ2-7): EPEVTQTPSHQVTQMGQEVILRCVPISNHLYFYWYRQILGQKVEFLVSFYNNEISEKSEIFDDQFSVERPDGSNFTLKIRSTKLEDSAMYFCASSGQWGYEQYFGPGTRLTVT.

The CDR3 spells CATQVRVTGELFF. The CDR3 bases are TGTGCCACCCAAGTCAGGGTTACCGGGGAGCTGTTTTTT. This sequence joins TRBV19 and TRBJ2-2; D may be TRBD1 (5 bases). The CDR3 runs 13 residues. The V gene's germline CDR1 is LNHDA and CDR2 SQIVND (reference sequence). Between the trimmed V and J ends, which lost 10 bases and 5 bases, there was a span of 14 bases. Based on the CDR3 plus reference TRBV19 and TRBJ2-2, the full variable domain is DGGITQSPKYLFRKEGQNVTLSCEQNLNHDAMYWYRQDPGQGLRLIYYSQIVNDFQKGDIAEGYSVSREKKESFPLTVTSAQKNPTAFYLCATQVRVTGELFFGEGSRLTVL.

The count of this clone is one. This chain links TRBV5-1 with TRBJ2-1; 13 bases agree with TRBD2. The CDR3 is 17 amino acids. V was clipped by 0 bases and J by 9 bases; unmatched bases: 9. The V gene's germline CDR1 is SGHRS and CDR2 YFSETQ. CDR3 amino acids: CASSLVPPLAGGAEQFF. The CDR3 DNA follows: TGCGCCAGCAGCTTGGTCCCCCCACTAGCGGGGGGGGCTGAGCAGTTCTTC.

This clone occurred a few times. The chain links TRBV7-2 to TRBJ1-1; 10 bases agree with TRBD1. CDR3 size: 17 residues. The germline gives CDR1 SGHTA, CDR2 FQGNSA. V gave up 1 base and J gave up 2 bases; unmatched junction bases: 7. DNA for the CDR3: TGTGCCAGCAGCTTAGGTGGGACAGGGGATGGAAACACTGAAGCTTTCTTT. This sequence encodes CASSLGGTGDGNTEAFF.